What follows is one T cell receptor beta chain and its context. Antigen: not known. This sample stems from a study of OX40 agonist ivuxolimab in advanced cancers. Study-wide background: The patients' treatment was ivuxolimab, an agonistic anti-OX40 (CD134) antibody. Study-level results: Normalized T-cell clonal expansion was also low in some nonresponders.

Patients were ruled out by autoimmune disease history or systemic immunosuppression. Clones were sequenced by immunoSEQ multiplex PCR, and TCRdb holds only the in-frame ones, with some missing. The data contain tens of thousands of clones, approximately 90% of them seen just once; the ten biggest clones take up around 28%. The trim removed 5 bases at V and 6 bases at J, leaving 4 bases unmatched. The length of the CDR3 is 13 residues. The germline V gene encodes CDR1 MGHRA and CDR2 YSYEKL. Material: CD4+ or CD8+ T cells sorted from blood, obtained in a trial of the OX40 agonist ivuxolimab. The chain carries TRBV4-1 and TRBJ2-7, with 10 bases fitting TRBD1. This TCR was sampled from an adult with an advanced solid tumor such as melanoma, head and neck, liver or kidney cancer. The CDR3, as DNA: TGCGCCAGCAGCTTAGGACAGGGGGGCGAGCAGTACTTC. It encodes CASSLGQGGEQYF.